This T cell receptor (beta chain) was sequenced for a study of shared clonotypes between healthy human individuals. This CDR3 region has 16 residues. V was clipped by 0 bases and J by 1 base, with 12 bases between them. CDR1 is SGHRS and CDR2 is YFSETQ in the germline V gene. For this clone: The antigen remains undetermined.

Participating donors were healthy, HIV-negative adults free of recent acute infections or vaccinations. Researchers partitioned CD4+ cells into CD45RA+ naive and CD45RA-negative memory subsets. Study findings and constraints: Estimated clonotype richness was generally higher in naive than memory subsets. Clonotype sharing among donors was expected to depend on sequencing depth.

The method was immunoSEQ multiplex PCR; TCRdb's version includes in-frame clones alone and lacks a portion of them. This sample carries about 1 million clones, about 75% of them seen once, and the ten largest clones take roughly 1.4%. This chain uses TRBV5-1 with TRBJ2-3; TRBD2 is a possible D gene (5 bases). The sample taken for sequencing was memory CD4+ T cells sorted from blood. Subset: CD45RA-negative fraction. The TCR sequence derives from a man aged 18 to 30 in good health. CDR3 nucleotides: TGCGCCAGCAGCTTGGCCCCAGCGGACCGCACAGATACGCAGTATTTT. It yields the protein CASSLAPADRTDTQYF.